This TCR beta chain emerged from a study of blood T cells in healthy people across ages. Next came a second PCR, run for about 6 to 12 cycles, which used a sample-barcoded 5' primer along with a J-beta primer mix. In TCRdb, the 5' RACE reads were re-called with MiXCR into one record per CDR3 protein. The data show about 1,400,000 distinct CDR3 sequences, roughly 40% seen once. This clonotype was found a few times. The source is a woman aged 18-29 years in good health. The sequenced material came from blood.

The CDR3 region is CASSLAIGIGYTF. DNA for the CDR3: TGCGCCAGCAGCTTGGCCATAGGGATAGGCTACACCTTC. The rearrangement links TRBV5-1 to TRBJ1-2, with unresolved D. Trimming stripped 0 bases from V and 8 bases from J, with 11 bases between. Germline CDR1 reads SGHRS; CDR2 reads YFSETQ. This CDR3 has 13 amino acids.